Sequencing of this T cell receptor (beta chain) was carried out in a study of graft-versus-host responses after intestinal transplantation. Study information: As for transplant type, recipients had multivisceral, liver-intestinal, or isolated intestinal grafts. Anti-thymocyte globulin was used for induction in all recipients, who then took tacrolimus and steroids for around 3 years.

Study observations and caveats: GvH clones appeared in recipient marrow, some first in ileum or blood.

On this clone: Its specificity is unknown.

The V end was cut by 3 bases, the J end by 3 bases, with 12 bases between. This CDR3 is built from 15 residues. Germline lookup yields CDR1 ENHRY and CDR2 SYGVKD. Sequencing used immunoSEQ multiplex PCR; TCRdb keeps in-frame clones, though not all of them. The repertoire has tens of thousands of clones, under 90% of them found once; the top ten carry around 0.11%. The sample here was unstimulated CD4+ T cells sorted from spleen or lymph node cells, taken before intestinal transplant. The V call is TRBV10-3, the J call TRBJ1-3; D uncertain. This TCR derives from a human donor who received an intestinal transplant. CDR3 amino acids: CAISDRAADGNTIYF. Here the CDR3 DNA reads TGTGCCATCAGTGATAGGGCAGCGGATGGAAACACCATATATTTT.